What follows are 27 T cell receptor beta chains derived from one specimen sequenced in a study of graft-versus-host responses after intestinal transplantation. The method was immunoSEQ multiplex PCR; TCRdb's version includes in-frame clones alone and lacks a portion of them. The sample lists around 54,000 clones, about 90% occurring once. The specimen was PBMCs, collected roughly 660 days after intestinal transplant. The receptors come from a human patient who received an intestinal transplant, so some T cells may come from the graft donor.

This clone occurred a few times. The rearrangement uses TRBV6-1 and TRBJ2-2; TRBD2 matches at 10 bases. The CDR3 is 15 residues long. Germline CDR1 is MNHNS and CDR2 is SASEGT. With 4 bases clipped from V and 8 bases from J, the junction kept 7 bases outside the gene matches. The CDR3 region is CASSVQAGGPGELFF. CDR3 in DNA: TGTGCCAGCAGTGTGCAAGCGGGGGGGCCAGGGGAGCTGTTTTTT.

The rearrangement links TRBV2 to TRBJ1-2, with a weak D call TRBD1 (5 bases). The CDR3 contains 16 residues. CDR1 and CDR2 (germline): SNHLY, FYNNEI. V gave up 4 bases and J gave up 4 bases, with 19 bases separating them. This CDR3 is CASSGLKVPGPYGYTF. CDR3 nucleotides: TGTGCCAGCAGTGGCCTTAAGGTTCCAGGGCCCTATGGCTACACCTTC.

This chain uses TRBV6-6 with TRBJ2-7; TRBD1 might be the D (5 bases). There are 15 residues in the CDR3. Germline CDR1 is MNHNY and CDR2 is SVGAGI (reference sequence). V lost 0 bases and J lost 2, with 11 bases in between. CDR3 in DNA: TGTGCCAGCAGTTACTCGGCCAGGGCGGCCTACGAGCAGTACTTC. It translates to CASSYSARAAYEQYF.

This chain uses TRBV7-8 with TRBJ1-3; TRBD1 might be the D (5 bases). Trimming left V 0 bases short and J 8 bases short, with 20 bases between. Germline lookup yields CDR1 SGHVS and CDR2 FQNEAQ. This CDR3 is built from 17 residues. The CDR3 is CASSLAYLGRTTDTIYF. CDR3 nucleotides: TGTGCCAGCAGCTTAGCTTATCTGGGACGGACAACCGACACCATATATTTT.

The genes are TRBV4-1 and TRBJ1-6; D is unclear. The V end lost 0 bases, the J end lost 7 bases, and 4 bases lay between the germline ends. The CDR3 contains 13 residues. Germline V gene lookup returns CDR1 MGHRA and CDR2 YSYEKL. CDR3 region: CASSQDANSPLHF. The DNA for the CDR3 is TGCGCCAGCAGCCAAGATGCGAATTCACCCCTCCACTTT.

This chain connects TRBV6-5 to TRBJ2-5; tentative D call: TRBD2 (7 bases). Germline V gene sequence: CDR1 MNHEY, CDR2 SVGAGI. The V end lost 0 bases, the J end lost 4 bases, and 12 bases lay between the germline ends. This CDR3 has 15 amino acids. For the CDR3, the DNA is TGTGCCAGCAGTTACTCCTCCGGGGGGCGAGAGACCCAGTACTTC. This encodes CASSYSSGGRETQYF.

This clone showed up just once. The chain uses TRBV29-1 and TRBJ1-1; tentatively, D is TRBD1 (5 bases). Germline lookup yields CDR1 SQVTM and CDR2 ANQGSEA. This CDR3 has 12 amino acids. The ends were cut back, 7 bases at V and 0 bases at J, with 9 bases in the middle. In nucleotides, the CDR3 is TGCAGCGCCCGGGACCTGAACACTGAAGCTTTCTTT. It specifies CSARDLNTEAFF.

The chain recombines TRBV7-2 with TRBJ2-3; D gene uncertain. V was shortened by 2 bases and J by 0 bases, with 3 bases between the two germline ends. CDR3 length equals 13 residues. Germline V gene lookup returns CDR1 SGHTA and CDR2 FQGNSA. The CDR3 nucleotides read TGTGCCAGCAGCTTACTGAGCACAGATACGCAGTATTTT. Translated, it gives CASSLLSTDTQYF.

The chain joins TRBV7-9 to TRBJ2-7; 7 nucleotides align to TRBD2. The CDR3 has 15 amino acids. V lost 4 bases and J lost 3; bases outside the gene matches: 9. Germline V gene lookup returns CDR1 SEHNR and CDR2 FQNEAQ (reference sequence). This CDR3 is CASSSQLAPDYEQYF. The CDR3 DNA follows: TGTGCCAGCAGCTCTCAACTAGCGCCTGACTACGAGCAGTACTTC.

This rearrangement joins TRBV19 to TRBJ2-5, with 8 bases identical to TRBD2. The CDR3 loop spans 15 amino acids. V shed 5 bases, J shed 2 bases, and the junction held 7 bases outside the gene matches. Germline V gene sequence: CDR1 LNHDA, CDR2 SQIVND (reference sequence). DNA of the CDR3: TGTGCCAGTAGTCCCGGGACTAGTAGACAAGAGACCCAGTACTTC. Protein product: CASSPGTSRQETQYF.

V gene TRBV4-1 combines with J gene TRBJ1-4; TRBD1 matches 9 bases. The CDR3 has 15 residues. With V trimmed by 6 bases and J by 5 bases, 7 bases remained unmatched. Germline V lookup: CDR1 MGHRA, CDR2 YSYEKL. The CDR3 DNA follows: TGCGCCAGCAGTATTTTTGGGACAGGGAATGAAAAACTGTTTTTT. It specifies CASSIFGTGNEKLFF.

The chain has TRBV10-3 and TRBJ1-1; D not resolved. The ends were cut back, 4 bases at V and 1 base at J, with 13 bases in the middle. This CDR3 has 15 residues. The germline gives CDR1 ENHRY, CDR2 SYGVKD. CDR3 protein: CAISADLRSNTEAFF. The CDR3 nucleotides read TGTGCCATCAGTGCGGATCTTCGTTCGAACACTGAAGCTTTCTTT.

The genes are TRBV6-4 and TRBJ2-1; D is perhaps TRBD2 (7 bases). CDR1 is MRHNA and CDR2 is SNTAGT in the germline V gene. Trimming stripped 4 bases from V and 5 bases from J, with 15 bases between. CDR3 length equals 15 residues. The CDR3 loop reads CASSAFAGADNEQFF. CDR3 nucleotide sequence: TGTGCCAGCAGTGCTTTCGCGGGGGCCGACAATGAGCAGTTCTTC.

CDR3 DNA: TGTGCCAGCAGTTTGGGGGCCGGCACAGATACGCAGTATTTT. Its translation is CASSLGAGTDTQYF. J is TRBJ2-3 and V is TRBV27; D possibly corresponds to TRBD1 (6 bases). CDR1 is MNHEY, CDR2 SMNVEV, per germline (reference sequence). V lost 3 bases and J 1 base, leaving 8 bases between the germline ends. The CDR3 runs 14 residues.

V is TRBV4-1 and J is TRBJ2-1; 9 bases fit TRBD1. CDR1 is MGHRA, CDR2 YSYEKL, per germline. This CDR3 spans 15 amino acids. With 3 bases clipped from V and 3 bases from J, the junction kept 3 bases outside the gene matches. The CDR3 spells CASSQRTGDYNEQFF. The CDR3 nucleotides read TGCGCCAGCAGCCAGAGGACAGGGGACTACAATGAGCAGTTCTTC.

This clone came up a few times. The chain uses TRBV6-1 and TRBJ1-5, with 9 bases that match TRBD1. Trimming at V came to 4 bases and at J to 4 bases, leaving 2 bases not matched to a gene. Germline loops: CDR1 MNHNS, CDR2 SASEGT. The CDR3 runs to 14 residues. In DNA form, the CDR3 reads TGTGCCAGCAGTGCCGGGACAGGGAATCAGCCCCAGCATTTT. It is translated as CASSAGTGNQPQHF.

The chain joins TRBV6-5 to TRBJ2-5; 7 bases map to TRBD2. The germline CDR1 and CDR2 sequences are MNHEY and SVGAGI. The CDR3 is 14 amino acids. Trimming removed 2 bases from V and 0 bases from J; junction bases left unmatched: 0. As DNA, the CDR3 is TGTGCCAGCAGTTACAGCGGGGACCAAGAGACCCAGTACTTC. Translated: CASSYSGDQETQYF.

The chain has TRBV10-2 and TRBJ1-5; D uncertain. The CDR3 contains 15 residues. The V gene lost 0 bases and the J gene lost 0 bases, with 6 bases spanning the gap. The V gene's germline CDR1 is WSHSY and CDR2 SAAADI. In DNA form, the CDR3 reads TGCGCCAGCAGTGAGTCGTACTATAGCAATCAGCCCCAGCATTTT. Protein: CASSESYYSNQPQHF.

This sequence joins TRBV25-1 and TRBJ1-2, with D possibly matching TRBD1 (5 bases). Looked up from germline, CDR1 is MGHDK and CDR2 is SYGVNS. The CDR3 runs to 15 residues. The V and J ends lost 1 base and 5 bases respectively, with 14 bases between them. The DNA of the CDR3 is TGTGCCAGCAGTGAATTCAGGGCCGGGGGATATGGCTACACCTTC. Amino acid sequence: CASSEFRAGGYGYTF.

The CDR3 spells CAISGGRGSSYNEQFF. CDR3 bases: TGTGCCATCAGTGGAGGCAGGGGGAGCTCCTACAATGAGCAGTTCTTC. The chain uses TRBV10-3 and TRBJ2-1, with 7 nucleotides matching TRBD1. Germline V lookup: CDR1 ENHRY, CDR2 SYGVKD. The J segment lost 0 bases and the V segment lost 4 bases, leaving 6 bases of the junction unmatched. The CDR3 is 16 amino acids.

This chain links TRBV14 with TRBJ2-7, with 8 bases aligning to TRBD1. The germline V gene has CDR1 SGHDN and CDR2 FVKESK. The V gene end was trimmed by 0 bases and the J gene end by 3 bases; junction bases not matched to a gene: 7. The CDR3 runs 16 residues. The CDR3 spells CASSQDLEGTGYEQYF. CDR3 nucleotides: TGTGCCAGCAGCCAAGATTTAGAGGGGACAGGCTACGAGCAGTACTTC.

The CDR3 reads CASSDRAYTEAFF. The DNA of the CDR3 is TGTGCCAGCAGTGACAGGGCGTACACTGAAGCTTTCTTT. The chain is built from TRBV25-1 and TRBJ1-1; a weak D match, TRBD1 (5 bases). The CDR3 sequence is 13 residues long. Germline CDR1 MGHDK, CDR2 SYGVNS. V lost 3 bases to trimming and J lost 3 bases, with 8 bases between them. The full variable domain, in which reference TRBV25-1 and TRBJ1-1 provide the parts outside the CDR3, is EADIYQTPRYLVIGTGKKITLECSQTMGHDKMYWYQQDPGMELHLIHYSYGVNSTEKGDLSSESTVSRIRTEHFPLTLESARPSHTSQYLCASSDRAYTEAFFGQGTRLTVV.

The rearrangement uses TRBV6-1 and TRBJ2-7; tentatively, D is TRBD2 (7 bases). The CDR3 extends over 13 amino acids. V was clipped by 0 bases and J by 7 bases, with 10 bases between them. Germline V lookup: CDR1 MNHNS, CDR2 SASEGT. The CDR3 sequence is CASSEAGGREQYF. In DNA form, the CDR3 reads TGTGCCAGCAGTGAAGCGGGGGGGCGGGAGCAGTACTTC.

This clone showed up just once. The chain carries TRBV6-4 and TRBJ1-6; possibly TRBD1 for D (5 bases). V was shortened by 0 bases and J by 6 bases, with 9 bases between the two germline ends. The germline V gene has CDR1 MRHNA and CDR2 SNTAGT. The CDR3 length is 15 residues. The CDR3 loop is CASSDSRGINSPLHF. CDR3 coding DNA: TGTGCCAGCAGTGACTCGCGGGGGATTAATTCACCCCTCCACTTT.

The CDR3 DNA follows: TGTGCCATCAGTGAGGCGACAGATACGCAGTATTTT. Encoded protein: CAISEATDTQYF. This chain joins TRBV10-3 and TRBJ2-3; D not resolved. Deletions cut 2 bases from V and 3 bases from J, with 3 bases between. The CDR3 is 12 residues long. Per the germline V gene, CDR1 is ENHRY and CDR2 is SYGVKD.

CDR3 amino acids: CASSLSGVSTDTQYF. The CDR3 coding sequence is TGTGCCAGCAGCTTATCGGGGGTTAGCACAGATACGCAGTATTTT. The chain recombines TRBV7-9 with TRBJ2-3; D might be TRBD2 (6 bases). V was pared by 2 bases and J by 0 bases, with 9 bases between. This CDR3 region has 15 residues. The germline gives CDR1 SEHNR, CDR2 FQNEAQ (reference sequence).

Written as DNA, the CDR3 is TGTGCCAGCAGTGGGACTAGCGGGGATAACACAGATACGCAGTATTTT. The encoded protein is CASSGTSGDNTDTQYF. The chain uses TRBV6-4 and TRBJ2-3, with TRBD2 identical over 12 bases. The V and J ends lost 4 bases and 2 bases, in that order; junction bases with no gene match: 4. The CDR3 loop spans 16 amino acids. Germline-derived CDR1 and CDR2 are MRHNA and SNTAGT.